The 29 T cell receptor beta chains listed next were all sequenced from one sample in a study of read filtering for tumor transcriptome and immune sequencing (dated by TCRdb to 2020 to 2022). The sequencing machine was an Illumina HiSeq 4000. TCR libraries were constructed from 350 to 400 ng RNA using the Immunoverse kit, and molecular barcoded adaptors covering alpha/delta and beta/gamma chains were employed. TCRdb reran the public reads through fastp at Q25 and MiXCR, keeping productive beta chains. Identical CDR3 proteins give one entry, which carries the most common genes and DNA. The table for this sample lists some 62,000 distinct CDR3 sequences; approximately 15% of them were counted only once. The ten largest make up 45% of the sample. The sample taken for sequencing was a population of CD138-negative cells sorted from bone marrow. Taken with the paper, the label for cell subset or site translates to: bone marrow mononuclear cells depleted of CD138+ plasma/myeloma cells by negative magnetic selection. The receptors originated from a donor at least 40 years old with multiple myeloma.

This clonotype came up many times. Sequence at one end of the junction differs from germline and may be a read error. The chain couples TRBV24-1 to TRBJ2-1; no clear D gene. Germline V CDR1 and CDR2: KGHDR, SFDVKD. This CDR3 region has 13 residues. The CDR3 sequence: CATSDLYYNGQFF. CDR3 DNA sequence: TGTGCCACCAGTGATTTGTACTACAATGGGCAGTTCTTC.

This clonotype was found many times. The chain carries TRBV7-2 and TRBJ2-2; TRBD1 aligns across 7 bases. CDR1 and CDR2 (germline): SGHTA, FQGNSA. The CDR3 is 16 amino acids. V dropped 1 base and J dropped 6; count of bases not matched to a gene: 8. CDR3 bases: TGTGCCAGCAGCTTAGATCTGGGACAGCACCCCGGGGAGCTGTTTTTT. Amino acid sequence: CASSLDLGQHPGELFF.

The table lists this clonotype with many counts. The CDR3 sequence: CSASNGRDRGYEQYF. CDR3 DNA: TGCAGTGCTAGTAATGGCCGGGACAGGGGCTACGAGCAGTACTTC. The rearrangement links TRBV20-1 to TRBJ2-7, with 10 positions matching TRBD1. The CDR3 has 15 residues. The V and J ends lost 3 bases and 3 bases, in that order; junction bases with no gene match: 8. CDR1 DFQATT and CDR2 SNEGSKA come from the germline V gene (reference sequence).

This clonotype was found a few times. Here the CDR3 omits its conserved ending phenylalanine or tryptophan, so a read error is the likely source. The J gene is TRBJ2-7, the V gene TRBV11-2; 8 positions match TRBD1. Germline lookup yields CDR1 SGHAT and CDR2 FQNNGV. The length of the CDR3 is 14 residues. V trimming: 1 base; J trimming: 4 bases; junction bases outside the gene matches: 3. The CDR3 sequence: CASSLAGQDYEQYL. The CDR3 DNA is TGTGCCAGCAGCTTAGCGGGACAGGATTACGAGCAGTACCTC.

V usage is TRBV7-3 and J usage is TRBJ2-1; TRBD2 matches at 9 bases. CDR1 is SGHTA, CDR2 FQGTGA, per germline. Trimming cost V 4 bases and J 6 bases; bases outside gene matches: 7. This CDR3 region has 15 residues. CDR3 nucleotide sequence: TGTGCCAGCAGCTCCGCGGGGGGGGGTGTCAATGAGCAGTTCTTC. It specifies CASSSAGGGVNEQFF.

This clonotype was seen ten or more times. The gene calls are TRBV28 and TRBJ1-1; D is unresolved. Per germline, CDR1 MDHEN and CDR2 SYDVKM. The CDR3 consists of 14 residues. Deletions cut 2 bases from V and 0 bases from J, with 7 bases between. The CDR3 DNA follows: TGTGCCAGCAGTTTAAGCCAGATGAACACTGAAGCTTTCTTT. Translated, it gives CASSLSQMNTEAFF.

This clonotype was counted ten times or more. The genes are TRBV5-1 and TRBJ2-1; TRBD1 matches at 7 bases. Trimming at V came to 4 bases and at J to 6 bases, leaving 10 bases not matched to a gene. The CDR3 runs to 15 residues. Germline V gives CDR1 SGHRS, CDR2 YFSETQ. In DNA form, the CDR3 reads TGCGCCAGCAGCCCGGACGGGACAGCAGTCAATGAGCAGTTCTTC. It specifies CASSPDGTAVNEQFF.

This clonotype came up many times. The gene calls are TRBV24-1 and TRBJ2-1; 10 bases map to TRBD2. The V segment lost 2 bases and the J segment 7 bases; nucleotides outside the gene matches: 7. This CDR3 spans 16 amino acids. Germline V CDR1 and CDR2: KGHDR, SFDVKD. Here the CDR3 reads CATSDSLAGEKNEQFF. CDR3 coding DNA: TGTGCCACCAGTGATTCCCTAGCGGGAGAAAAGAATGAGCAGTTCTTC.

The rearrangement joins TRBV20-1 to TRBJ2-1; no firm D call. Germline-derived CDR1 and CDR2 are DFQATT and SNEGSKA (reference sequence). The V and J ends lost 0 bases and 8 bases respectively, with 17 bases between them. The CDR3 runs 15 residues. In DNA, the CDR3 is TGCAGTGCTAGAGATCCGAGGCGGTCTGTCTATGAGCAGTTCTTC. Encoded protein: CSARDPRRSVYEQFF.

The CDR3: CASSYLDDSNQPQHF. The CDR3 DNA reads as TGTGCCAGCAGTTACTTAGACGATAGCAATCAGCCCCAGCATTTT. V is TRBV6-6 and J is TRBJ1-5; D unresolved. CDR3 size: 15 residues. The V end lost 1 base, the J end lost 0 bases, and 7 bases lay between the germline ends. CDR1 is MNHNY, CDR2 SVGAGI, per germline (reference sequence).

The rearrangement links TRBV4-3 to TRBJ2-5; 8 bases fit TRBD2. The V gene's germline CDR1 is LGHNA and CDR2 YSLEER. This CDR3 contains 17 residues. V lost 4 bases, J lost 1 base, and 11 bases stayed unmatched. The CDR3 region is CASSLSRLARVQETQYF. In nucleotides, the CDR3 is TGCGCCAGCAGCCTAAGTAGACTAGCGAGAGTCCAAGAGACCCAGTACTTC.

The rearrangement joins TRBV5-1 to TRBJ1-1; D is unclear. Germline V gives CDR1 SGHRS, CDR2 YFSETQ. The V gene lost 1 base and the J gene lost 5 bases, with 15 bases spanning the gap. The length of the CDR3 is 15 residues. CDR3: CASSLYSQPETEAFF. The CDR3 DNA is TGCGCCAGCAGCTTGTACAGTCAGCCAGAGACTGAAGCTTTCTTT.

This clonotype was detected many times. V is TRBV19 and J is TRBJ1-2; D may be TRBD1 (6 bases). The CDR3 has 16 amino acids. V lost 3 bases and J lost 6, with 20 bases in between. Germline loops: CDR1 LNHDA, CDR2 SQIVND (reference sequence). CDR3 loop: CASSIPGTQQGDGYTF. CDR3 nucleotides: TGTGCCAGTAGTATCCCGGGTACGCAACAGGGAGATGGCTACACCTTC.

This clonotype has a count of ten or more. The rearrangement joins TRBV6-1 to TRBJ1-1; D is uncertain. CDR1 and CDR2 from the germline V gene are MNHNS and SASEGT. CDR3 size: 14 residues. The germline V and J ends were trimmed by 1 base and 0 bases, with 6 bases remaining between them. The CDR3 nucleotides read TGTGCCAGCAGTGAAGACAGTTTGAACACTGAAGCTTTCTTT. Its translation is CASSEDSLNTEAFF.

This clonotype came up many times. The CDR3 region has the DNA TGCAGCGTTGAATTCCGCCCCTCGGCGGGAGGACAGTCCTACAATGAGCAGTTCTTC. Protein product: CSVEFRPSAGGQSYNEQFF. The chain combines TRBV29-1 with TRBJ2-1; TRBD2 matches at 8 bases. V shed 2 bases and J 1 base; nucleotides not matched to a gene: 16. Germline V gene lookup returns CDR1 SQVTM and CDR2 ANQGSEA. This CDR3 spans 19 amino acids.

The gene calls are TRBV28 and TRBJ1-2; D possibly corresponds to TRBD1 (5 bases). Trimming took off 8 bases at V and 4 bases at J, with 11 bases between the two ends. The CDR3 sequence is 12 residues long. From germline, CDR1 is MDHEN and CDR2 SYDVKM. CDR3 DNA sequence: TGTGCCAGCGTGGGGCTGTCCTATGGCTACACCTTC. It is translated as CASVGLSYGYTF.

This clonotype was observed at least ten times. The CDR3 bases are TGTGCCATCAGTGGGATGCAGGGCTCCAATTACGAGCAGTACTTC. Its protein is CAISGMQGSNYEQYF. The V gene is TRBV10-3, the J gene TRBJ2-7; a possible D gene is TRBD1 (5 bases). The CDR3 is made up of 15 amino acids. Germline CDR1 is ENHRY and CDR2 is SYGVKD. With 4 bases removed from V and 4 bases from J, the gap between germline ends came to 17 bases.

This clonotype has a count of ten or more. The chain joins TRBV24-1 to TRBJ2-5, with unresolved D. The CDR3 runs to 14 residues. The germline V and J ends were trimmed by 4 bases and 2 bases, with 10 bases remaining between them. The germline V gene encodes CDR1 KGHDR and CDR2 SFDVKD. DNA of the CDR3: TGTGCCACCAGTGACCCCGACGGTCAAGAGACCCAGTACTTC. Translating gives CATSDPDGQETQYF.

This clonotype was detected many times. The V call is TRBV29-1, the J call TRBJ1-4, with TRBD1 matching 10 bases. Germline CDR1 SQVTM, CDR2 ANQGSEA. The CDR3 spans 13 residues. The J segment lost 4 bases and the V segment lost 7 bases, leaving 3 bases of the junction unmatched. CDR3 nucleotides: TGCAGCGGGGGACAGGGGTATAATGAAAAACTGTTTTTT. Amino acid sequence: CSGGQGYNEKLFF.

In this sample, this clonotype turned up many times. The chain recombines TRBV20-1 with TRBJ1-5; 9 bases are shared with TRBD1. CDR1 is DFQATT and CDR2 is SNEGSKA in the germline V gene (reference sequence). The CDR3 is made up of 15 amino acids. The ends lost 2 bases at V and 7 bases at J; junction bases unmatched: 9. The CDR3 protein is CSARRLQGAHQPQHF. The DNA of the CDR3 is TGCAGTGCTAGACGGCTACAGGGGGCGCACCAGCCCCAGCATTTT.

This clonotype was recorded many times. V gene TRBV20-1 combines with J gene TRBJ2-5, with TRBD2 as a possible D gene (5 bases). CDR3 length: 12 amino acids. The germline V and J ends were trimmed by 3 bases and 3 bases, with 8 bases remaining between them. Germline CDR1 reads DFQATT; CDR2 reads SNEGSKA (reference sequence). The CDR3 DNA reads as TGCAGTGCTAGTAAAGCGGAAGAGACCCAGTACTTC. Its protein product is CSASKAEETQYF.

This clonotype showed up many times. The chain employs TRBV20-1 and TRBJ2-1; D remains unclear. Germline V gives CDR1 DFQATT, CDR2 SNEGSKA (reference sequence). The CDR3 loop spans 12 amino acids. V lost 5 bases and J 3 bases, leaving 8 bases between the germline ends. This CDR3 reads CSAPKNYNEQFF. The CDR3 DNA is TGCAGTGCTCCAAAAAACTACAATGAGCAGTTCTTC.

This clonotype was detected many times. The genes are TRBV11-2 and TRBJ2-1; possibly TRBD1 for D (5 bases). Germline V lookup: CDR1 SGHAT, CDR2 FQNNGV. The V end was cut by 1 base, the J end by 0 bases, with 13 bases between. The CDR3 is 17 residues long. The CDR3 DNA reads as TGTGCCAGCAGCTTAGCCCCCGGAGACAGCTCCTACAATGAGCAGTTCTTC. It encodes CASSLAPGDSSYNEQFF.

This clonotype was seen many times. The chain uses TRBV11-2 and TRBJ2-3, with D possibly TRBD2 on 6 matching bases. Per the germline V gene, CDR1 is SGHAT and CDR2 is FQNNGV. The ends were cut back, 3 bases at V and 1 base at J, with 17 bases in the middle. This CDR3 spans 17 amino acids. The chain's CDR3 is CASSFTGGRGGTDTQYF. CDR3 nucleotide sequence: TGTGCCAGCAGCTTTACTGGCGGGCGGGGCGGCACAGATACGCAGTATTTT.

This clonotype was detected many times. The gene calls are TRBV19 and TRBJ2-7; TRBD1 matches 10 bases. The ends lost 7 bases at V and 1 base at J; junction bases unmatched: 4. Germline V lookup: CDR1 LNHDA, CDR2 SQIVND (reference sequence). The CDR3 is 14 amino acids. The CDR3 loop is CASIAGQGSYEQYF. CDR3 nucleotide sequence: TGTGCCAGTATCGCGGGACAGGGGTCCTACGAGCAGTACTTC.

CDR3 in DNA: TGTGCCAGCAGTTACTCTAGGCAGGCTCAAGAGACCCAGTACTTC. Translated, it gives CASSYSRQAQETQYF. This chain joins TRBV6-5 and TRBJ2-5, with no clear D. This CDR3 has 15 amino acids. Looked up from germline, CDR1 is MNHEY and CDR2 is SVGAGI. V shed 0 bases and J shed 2 bases, with 10 bases lying between them.

This clonotype was detected ten times or more. The chain combines TRBV3-1 with TRBJ1-5; D is uncertain. The CDR3 covers 13 residues. Trimming stripped 4 bases from V and 3 bases from J, with 7 bases between. Germline V gene sequence: CDR1 LGHDT, CDR2 YNNKEL (reference sequence). The CDR3 nucleotides are TGTGCCAGCAGCCCCGGACTCAATCAGCCCCAGCATTTT. It specifies CASSPGLNQPQHF.

This clonotype was picked up many times. The chain combines TRBV6-1 with TRBJ2-1, with TRBD2 matching 7 bases. V gave up 7 bases and J gave up 4 bases; unmatched junction bases: 10. This CDR3 contains 15 residues. Germline V CDR1 and CDR2: MNHNS, SASEGT. DNA of the CDR3: TGTGCCAGCAACGATGGGACTACCAGGTACAATGAGCAGTTCTTC. Its translation: CASNDGTTRYNEQFF.

The sample holds many counts of this clonotype. The J gene is TRBJ2-7, the V gene TRBV20-1, with a weak D call TRBD1 (5 bases). CDR3 length equals 13 residues. CDR1 and CDR2 (germline): DFQATT, SNEGSKA (reference sequence). The V end was cut by 0 bases, the J end by 4 bases, with 10 bases between. This CDR3 is CSARDGAKYEQYF. The CDR3 DNA sequence: TGCAGTGCTAGAGATGGGGCAAAGTACGAGCAGTACTTC.